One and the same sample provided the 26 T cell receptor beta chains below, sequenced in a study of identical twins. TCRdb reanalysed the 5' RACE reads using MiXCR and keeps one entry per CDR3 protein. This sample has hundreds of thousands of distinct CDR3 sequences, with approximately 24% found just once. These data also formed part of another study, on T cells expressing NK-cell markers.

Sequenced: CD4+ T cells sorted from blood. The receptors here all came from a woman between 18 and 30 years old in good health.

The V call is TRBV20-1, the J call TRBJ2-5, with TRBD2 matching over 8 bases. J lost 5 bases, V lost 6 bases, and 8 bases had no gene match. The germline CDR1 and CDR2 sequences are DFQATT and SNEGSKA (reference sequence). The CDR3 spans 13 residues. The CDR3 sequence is CSAPSPSGETQYF. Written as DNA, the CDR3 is TGCAGTGCCCCCTCCCCTAGCGGGGAGACCCAGTACTTC.

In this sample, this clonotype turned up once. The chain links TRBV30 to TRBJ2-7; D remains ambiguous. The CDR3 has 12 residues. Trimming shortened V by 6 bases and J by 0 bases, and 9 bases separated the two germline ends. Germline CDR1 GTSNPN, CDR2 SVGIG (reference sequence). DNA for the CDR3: TGTGCCTGCCACCGTGGCTCCTACGAGCAGTACTTC. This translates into CACHRGSYEQYF.

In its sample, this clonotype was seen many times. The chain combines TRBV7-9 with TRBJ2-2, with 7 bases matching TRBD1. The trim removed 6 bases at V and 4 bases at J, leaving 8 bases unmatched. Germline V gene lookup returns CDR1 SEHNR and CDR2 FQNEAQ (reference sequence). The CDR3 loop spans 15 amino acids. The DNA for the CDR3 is TGTGCCAGCAGTACCGACAGGGACCCCACCGGGGAGCTGTTTTTT. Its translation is CASSTDRDPTGELFF. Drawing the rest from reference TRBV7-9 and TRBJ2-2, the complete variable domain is DTGVSQNPRHKITKRGQNVTFRCDPISEHNRLYWYRQTLGQGPEFLTYFQNEAQLEKSRLLSDRFSAERPKGSFSTLEIQRTEQGDSAMYLCASSTDRDPTGELFFGEGSRLTVL.

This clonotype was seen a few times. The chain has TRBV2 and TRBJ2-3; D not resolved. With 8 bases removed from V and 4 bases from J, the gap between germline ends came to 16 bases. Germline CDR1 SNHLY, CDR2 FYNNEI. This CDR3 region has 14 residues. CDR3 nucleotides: TGTGCCAGCCCAGACAACTTATTACCAGATACGCAGTATTTT. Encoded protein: CASPDNLLPDTQYF.

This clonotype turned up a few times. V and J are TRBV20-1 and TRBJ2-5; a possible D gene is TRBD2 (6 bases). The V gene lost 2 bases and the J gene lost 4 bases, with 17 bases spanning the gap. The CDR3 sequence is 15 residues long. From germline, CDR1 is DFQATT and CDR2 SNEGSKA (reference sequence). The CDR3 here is CSARLPSAGGETQYF. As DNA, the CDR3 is TGCAGTGCTAGATTGCCTAGCGCGGGCGGAGAGACCCAGTACTTC.

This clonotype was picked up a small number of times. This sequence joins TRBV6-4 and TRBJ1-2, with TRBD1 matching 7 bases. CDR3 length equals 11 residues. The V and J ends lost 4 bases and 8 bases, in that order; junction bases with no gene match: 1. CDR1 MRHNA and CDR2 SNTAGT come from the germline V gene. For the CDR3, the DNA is TGTGCCAGCAGTGCAGGGGGGGGCTACACCTTC. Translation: CASSAGGGYTF.

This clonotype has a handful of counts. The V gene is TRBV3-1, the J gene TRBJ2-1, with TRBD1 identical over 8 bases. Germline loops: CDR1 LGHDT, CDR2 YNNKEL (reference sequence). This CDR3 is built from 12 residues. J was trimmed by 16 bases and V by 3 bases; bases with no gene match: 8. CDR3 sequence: CASSHRWQGAFF. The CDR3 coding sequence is TGTGCCAGCAGCCACCGCTGGCAGGGGGCTTTCTTC.

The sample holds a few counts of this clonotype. CDR3 amino acids: CASSFEGRNSPLHF. Written as DNA, the CDR3 is TGCGCCAGCAGCTTCGAGGGGAGGAATTCACCCCTCCACTTT. J is TRBJ1-6 and V is TRBV5-1; tentatively, D is TRBD1 (5 bases). The CDR3 contains 14 residues. The V gene's germline CDR1 is SGHRS and CDR2 YFSETQ. V shed 2 bases and J shed 7 bases, with 10 bases lying between them.

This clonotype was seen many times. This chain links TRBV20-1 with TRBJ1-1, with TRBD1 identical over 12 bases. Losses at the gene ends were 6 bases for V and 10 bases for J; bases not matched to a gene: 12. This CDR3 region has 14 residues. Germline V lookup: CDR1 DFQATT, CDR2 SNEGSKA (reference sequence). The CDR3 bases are TGCAGTGCCCTCGCGTGGGACAGGGGGCGCGTAGCTTTCTTT. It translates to CSALAWDRGRVAFF.

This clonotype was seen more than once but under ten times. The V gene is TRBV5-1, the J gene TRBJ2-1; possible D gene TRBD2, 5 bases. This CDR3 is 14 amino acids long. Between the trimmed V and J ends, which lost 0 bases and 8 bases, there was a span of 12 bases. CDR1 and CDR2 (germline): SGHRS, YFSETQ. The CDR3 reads CASSLAASFDEQFF. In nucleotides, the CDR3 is TGCGCCAGCAGCTTGGCCGCTAGCTTTGATGAGCAGTTCTTC.

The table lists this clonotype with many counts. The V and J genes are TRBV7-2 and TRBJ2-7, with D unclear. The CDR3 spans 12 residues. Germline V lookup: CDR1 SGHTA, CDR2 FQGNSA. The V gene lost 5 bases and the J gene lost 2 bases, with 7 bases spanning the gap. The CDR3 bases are TGTGCCAGCAGCGCACGAACCTACGAGCAGTACTTC. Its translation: CASSARTYEQYF.

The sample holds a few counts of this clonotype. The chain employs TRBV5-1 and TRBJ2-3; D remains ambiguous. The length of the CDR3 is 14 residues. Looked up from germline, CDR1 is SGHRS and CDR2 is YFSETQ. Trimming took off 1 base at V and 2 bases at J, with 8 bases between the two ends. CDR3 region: CASSLNLFTDTQYF. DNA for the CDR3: TGCGCCAGCAGCTTGAACTTATTCACAGATACGCAGTATTTT.

CDR3 sequence (DNA): TGTGCCAGCAGTTTGGGACTCCCTCCGGATACGCAGTATTTT. Amino acid sequence: CASSLGLPPDTQYF. V gene TRBV12-3 or TRBV12-4 combines with J gene TRBJ2-3, with D possibly being TRBD2 (6 bases). CDR3 length equals 14 residues. The ends were cut back, 3 bases at V and 6 bases at J, with 13 bases in the middle.

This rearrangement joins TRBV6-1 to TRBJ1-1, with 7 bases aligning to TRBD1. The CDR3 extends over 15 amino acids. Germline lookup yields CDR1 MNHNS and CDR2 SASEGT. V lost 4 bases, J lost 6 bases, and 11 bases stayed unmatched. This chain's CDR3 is CASSGSTGFVSEAFF. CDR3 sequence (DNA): TGTGCCAGCAGTGGATCGACAGGGTTCGTGTCTGAAGCTTTCTTT.

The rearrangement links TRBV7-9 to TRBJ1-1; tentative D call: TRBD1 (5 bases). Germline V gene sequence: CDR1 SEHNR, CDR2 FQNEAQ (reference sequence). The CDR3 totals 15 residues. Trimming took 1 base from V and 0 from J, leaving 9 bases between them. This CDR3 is CASSLEEGLNTEAFF. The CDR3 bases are TGTGCCAGCAGCTTAGAAGAGGGGTTGAACACTGAAGCTTTCTTT.

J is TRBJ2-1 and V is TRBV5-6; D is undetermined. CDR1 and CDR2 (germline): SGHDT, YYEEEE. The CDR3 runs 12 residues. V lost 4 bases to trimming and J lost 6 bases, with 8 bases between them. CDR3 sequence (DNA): TGTGCCAGCAGCCGCACTTTCAATGAGCAGTTCTTC. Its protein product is CASSRTFNEQFF.

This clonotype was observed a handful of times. CDR3 nucleotide sequence: TGTGCCAGCAGCTCCGATAGGGTTTCTGGGGAGCTGTTTTTT. Amino acids: CASSSDRVSGELFF. The chain couples TRBV7-3 to TRBJ2-2; no clear D. This CDR3 spans 14 amino acids. The V gene lost 4 bases and the J gene lost 8 bases, with 14 bases spanning the gap. Germline-derived CDR1 and CDR2 are SGHTA and FQGTGA.

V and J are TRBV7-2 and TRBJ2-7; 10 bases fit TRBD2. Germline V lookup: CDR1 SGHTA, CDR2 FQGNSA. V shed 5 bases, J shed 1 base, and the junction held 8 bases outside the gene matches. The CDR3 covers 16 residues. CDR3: CASSPGGLAVSYEQYF. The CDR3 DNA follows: TGTGCCAGCAGCCCCGGAGGACTAGCGGTTTCCTACGAGCAGTACTTC.

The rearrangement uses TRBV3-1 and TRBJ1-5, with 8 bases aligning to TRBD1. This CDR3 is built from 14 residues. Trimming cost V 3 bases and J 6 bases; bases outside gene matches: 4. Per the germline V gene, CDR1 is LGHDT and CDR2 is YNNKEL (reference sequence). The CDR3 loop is CASSHSGGGQPQHF. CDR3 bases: TGTGCCAGCAGCCATTCAGGGGGCGGTCAGCCCCAGCATTTT.

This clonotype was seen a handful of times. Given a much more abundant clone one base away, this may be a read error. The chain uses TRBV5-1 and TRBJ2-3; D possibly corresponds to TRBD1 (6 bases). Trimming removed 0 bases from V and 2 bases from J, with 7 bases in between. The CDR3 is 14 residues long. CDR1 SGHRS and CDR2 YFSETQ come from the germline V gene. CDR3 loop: CASSLGQDTDTQYF. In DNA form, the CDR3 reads TGCGCCAGCAGCTTGGGACAGGACACAGATACGCAGTATTTT.

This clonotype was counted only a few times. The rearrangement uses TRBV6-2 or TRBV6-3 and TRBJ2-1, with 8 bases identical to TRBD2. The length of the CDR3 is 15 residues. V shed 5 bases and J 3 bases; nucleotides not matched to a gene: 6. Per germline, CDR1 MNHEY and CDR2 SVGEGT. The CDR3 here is CASSTRLAHYNEQFF. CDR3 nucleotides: TGTGCCAGCAGTACCCGACTAGCGCACTACAATGAGCAGTTCTTC.

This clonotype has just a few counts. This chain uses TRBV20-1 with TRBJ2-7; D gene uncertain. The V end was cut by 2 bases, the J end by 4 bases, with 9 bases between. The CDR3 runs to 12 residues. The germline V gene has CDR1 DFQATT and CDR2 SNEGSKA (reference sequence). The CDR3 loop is CSARREMYEQYF. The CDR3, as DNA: TGCAGTGCTAGAAGGGAAATGTACGAGCAGTACTTC.

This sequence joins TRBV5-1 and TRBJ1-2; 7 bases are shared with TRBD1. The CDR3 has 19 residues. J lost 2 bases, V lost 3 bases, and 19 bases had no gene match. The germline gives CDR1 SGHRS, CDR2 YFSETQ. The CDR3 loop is CASSSRRGTPISANYGYTF. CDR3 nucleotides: TGCGCCAGCAGCTCCCGCAGGGGGACACCCATCTCGGCCAACTATGGCTACACCTTC.

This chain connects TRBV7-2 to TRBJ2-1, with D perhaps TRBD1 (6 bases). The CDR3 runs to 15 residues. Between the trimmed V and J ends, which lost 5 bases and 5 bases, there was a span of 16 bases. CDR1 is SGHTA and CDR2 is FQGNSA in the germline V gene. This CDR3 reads CASSRARGANNEQFF. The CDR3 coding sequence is TGTGCCAGCAGCCGCGCCAGGGGCGCTAACAATGAGCAGTTCTTC.

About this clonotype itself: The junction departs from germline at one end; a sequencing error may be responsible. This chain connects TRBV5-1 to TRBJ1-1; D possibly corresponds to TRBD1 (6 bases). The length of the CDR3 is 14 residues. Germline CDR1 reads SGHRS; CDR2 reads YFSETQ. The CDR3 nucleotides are TGCGCCAGCAGCTCGCAGGTGAGGGACACTGAAGCTTTCTTC. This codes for CASSSQVRDTEAFF.

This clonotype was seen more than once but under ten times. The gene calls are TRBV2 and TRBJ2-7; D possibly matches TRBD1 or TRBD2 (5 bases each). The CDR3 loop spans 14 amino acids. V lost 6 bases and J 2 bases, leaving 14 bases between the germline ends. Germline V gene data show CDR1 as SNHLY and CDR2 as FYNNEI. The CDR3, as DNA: TGTGCCAGCAGAAACCGGGACGCCACCTACGAGCAGTACTTC. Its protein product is CASRNRDATYEQYF.